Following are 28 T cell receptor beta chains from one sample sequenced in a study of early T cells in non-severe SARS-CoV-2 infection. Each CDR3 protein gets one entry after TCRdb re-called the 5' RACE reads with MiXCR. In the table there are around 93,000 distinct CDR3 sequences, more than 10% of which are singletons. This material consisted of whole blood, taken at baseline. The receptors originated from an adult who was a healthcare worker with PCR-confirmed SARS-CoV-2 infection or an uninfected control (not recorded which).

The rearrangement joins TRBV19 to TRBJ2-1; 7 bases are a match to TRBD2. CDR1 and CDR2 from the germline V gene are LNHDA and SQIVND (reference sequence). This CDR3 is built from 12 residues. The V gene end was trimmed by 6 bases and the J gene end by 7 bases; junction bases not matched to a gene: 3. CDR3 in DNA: TGTGCCAGTAGGCAAGCGGGAAATGAGCAGTTCTTC. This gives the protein CASRQAGNEQFF.

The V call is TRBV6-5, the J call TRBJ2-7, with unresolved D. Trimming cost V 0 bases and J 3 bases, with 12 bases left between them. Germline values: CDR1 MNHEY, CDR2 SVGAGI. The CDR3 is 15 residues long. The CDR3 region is CASSYSGQSSYEQYF. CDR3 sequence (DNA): TGTGCCAGCAGTTACTCTGGGCAGTCCAGCTACGAGCAGTACTTC.

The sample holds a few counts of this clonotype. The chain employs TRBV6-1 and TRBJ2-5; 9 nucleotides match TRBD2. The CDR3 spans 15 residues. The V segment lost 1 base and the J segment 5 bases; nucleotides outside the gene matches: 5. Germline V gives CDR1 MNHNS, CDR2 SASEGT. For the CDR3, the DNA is TGTGCCAGCAGTGAAGTGACTAGCGGAAGGGAGACCCAGTACTTC. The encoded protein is CASSEVTSGRETQYF.

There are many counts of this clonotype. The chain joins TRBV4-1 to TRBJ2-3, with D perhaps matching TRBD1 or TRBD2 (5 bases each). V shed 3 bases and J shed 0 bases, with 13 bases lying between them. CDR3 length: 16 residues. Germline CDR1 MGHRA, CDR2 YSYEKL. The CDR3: CASSHERGVSTDTQYF. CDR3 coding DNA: TGCGCCAGCAGCCATGAAAGGGGAGTTAGCACAGATACGCAGTATTTT.

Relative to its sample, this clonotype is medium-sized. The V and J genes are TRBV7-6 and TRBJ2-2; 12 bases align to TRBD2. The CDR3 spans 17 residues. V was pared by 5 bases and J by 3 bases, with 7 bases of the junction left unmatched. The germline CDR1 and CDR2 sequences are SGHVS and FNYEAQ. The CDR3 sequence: CASSPAPSGGDTGELFF. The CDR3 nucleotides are TGTGCCAGCAGCCCAGCGCCTAGCGGGGGGGACACCGGGGAGCTGTTTTTT.

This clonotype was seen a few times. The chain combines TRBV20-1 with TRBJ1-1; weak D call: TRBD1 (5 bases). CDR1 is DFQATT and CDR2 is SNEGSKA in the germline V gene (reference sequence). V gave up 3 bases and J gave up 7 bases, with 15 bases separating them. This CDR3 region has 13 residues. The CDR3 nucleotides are TGCAGTGCTAGGTGGCCAGGGCGGAATGAAGCTTTCTTT. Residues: CSARWPGRNEAFF.

The CDR3 coding sequence is TGTGCCAGCAGTGGTCAGGGGAGGGCTGAAGCTTTCTTT. This gives the protein CASSGQGRAEAFF. V gene TRBV2 combines with J gene TRBJ1-1; perhaps TRBD1 as D (6 bases). The V end lost 4 bases, the J end lost 6 bases, and 12 bases lay between the germline ends. From germline, CDR1 is SNHLY and CDR2 FYNNEI. The CDR3 covers 13 residues.

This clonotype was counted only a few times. CDR3 nucleotide sequence: TGTGCCAGCAGCGTCACAGGGTCCCCTTACAATGAGCAGTTCTTC. It translates to CASSVTGSPYNEQFF. This sequence joins TRBV7-9 and TRBJ2-1, with D possibly being TRBD1 (6 bases). Trimming left V 5 bases short and J 4 bases short, with 15 bases between. The CDR3 is 15 amino acids. CDR1 and CDR2 from the germline V gene are SEHNR and FQNEAQ (reference sequence).

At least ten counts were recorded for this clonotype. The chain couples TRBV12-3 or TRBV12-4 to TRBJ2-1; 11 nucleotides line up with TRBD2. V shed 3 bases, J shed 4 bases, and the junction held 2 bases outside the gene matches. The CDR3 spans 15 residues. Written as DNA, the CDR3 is TGTGCCAGCAGTTTGGGGACTAGCGGATACAATGAGCAGTTCTTC. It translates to CASSLGTSGYNEQFF.

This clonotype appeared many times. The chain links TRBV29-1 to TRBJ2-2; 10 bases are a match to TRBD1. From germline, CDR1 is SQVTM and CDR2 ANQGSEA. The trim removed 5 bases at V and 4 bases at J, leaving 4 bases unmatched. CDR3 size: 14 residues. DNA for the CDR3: TGCAGCGTTCGGGACAGGGGTCTCACCGGGGAGCTGTTTTTT. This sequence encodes CSVRDRGLTGELFF.

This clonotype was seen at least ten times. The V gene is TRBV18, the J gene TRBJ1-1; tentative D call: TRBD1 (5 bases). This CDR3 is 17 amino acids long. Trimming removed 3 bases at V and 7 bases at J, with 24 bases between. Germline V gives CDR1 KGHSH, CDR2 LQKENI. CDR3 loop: CASSPRTTSRGASEAFF. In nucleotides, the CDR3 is TGTGCCAGCTCACCCCGAACTACCTCGAGGGGCGCGAGTGAAGCTTTCTTT. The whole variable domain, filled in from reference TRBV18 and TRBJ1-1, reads NAGVMQNPRHLVRRRGQEARLRCSPMKGHSHVYWYRQLPEEGLKFMVYLQKENIIDESGMPKERFSAEFPKEGPSILRIQQVVRGDSAAYFCASSPRTTSRGASEAFFGQGTRLTVV.

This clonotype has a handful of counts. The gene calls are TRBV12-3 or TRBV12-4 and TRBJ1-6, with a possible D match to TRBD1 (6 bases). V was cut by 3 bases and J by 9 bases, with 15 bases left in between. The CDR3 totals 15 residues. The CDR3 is CASSLQGPASSPLHF. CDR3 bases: TGTGCCAGCAGTTTGCAGGGGCCTGCGAGTTCACCCCTCCACTTT.

The CDR3, as DNA: TGTGCCAGCAGTGTGTTTAGTAGCTCTGGAAACACCATATATTTT. It codes for CASSVFSSSGNTIYF. V and J are TRBV2 and TRBJ1-3; D is unclear. The CDR3 is 15 amino acids. V was shortened by 4 bases and J by 0 bases, with 10 bases between the two germline ends. Germline V lookup: CDR1 SNHLY, CDR2 FYNNEI.

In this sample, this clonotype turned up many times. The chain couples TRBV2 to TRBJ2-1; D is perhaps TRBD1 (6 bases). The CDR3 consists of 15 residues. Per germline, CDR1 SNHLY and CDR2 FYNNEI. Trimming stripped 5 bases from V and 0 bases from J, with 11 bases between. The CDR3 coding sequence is TGTGCCAGCAGTCAAGACAGGAGCTCCTACAATGAGCAGTTCTTC. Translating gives CASSQDRSSYNEQFF.

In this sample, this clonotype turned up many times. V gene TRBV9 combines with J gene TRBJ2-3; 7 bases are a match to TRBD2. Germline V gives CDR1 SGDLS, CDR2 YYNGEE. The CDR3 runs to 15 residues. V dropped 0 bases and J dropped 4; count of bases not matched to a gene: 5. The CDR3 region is CASSVGGRGADTQYF. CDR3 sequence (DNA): TGTGCCAGCAGCGTAGGCGGGAGAGGGGCAGATACGCAGTATTTT.

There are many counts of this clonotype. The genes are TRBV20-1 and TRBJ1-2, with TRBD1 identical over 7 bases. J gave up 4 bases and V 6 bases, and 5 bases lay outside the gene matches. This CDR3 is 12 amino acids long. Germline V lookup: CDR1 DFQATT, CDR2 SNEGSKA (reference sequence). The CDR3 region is CSALRDSYGYTF. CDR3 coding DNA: TGCAGTGCCCTCCGGGACAGCTATGGCTACACCTTC.

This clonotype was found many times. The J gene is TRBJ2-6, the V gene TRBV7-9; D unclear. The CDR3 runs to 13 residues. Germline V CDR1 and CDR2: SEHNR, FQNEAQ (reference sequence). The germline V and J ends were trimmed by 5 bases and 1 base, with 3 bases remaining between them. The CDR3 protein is CASSGSGANVLTF. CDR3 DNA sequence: TGTGCCAGCAGCGGATCTGGGGCCAACGTCCTGACTTTC.

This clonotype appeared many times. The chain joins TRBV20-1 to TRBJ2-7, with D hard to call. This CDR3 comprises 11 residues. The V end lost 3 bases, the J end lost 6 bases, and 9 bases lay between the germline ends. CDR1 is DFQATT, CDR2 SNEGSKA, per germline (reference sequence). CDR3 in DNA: TGCAGTGCTAGTGCAAGAGCCGAGCAGTACTTC. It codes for CSASARAEQYF.

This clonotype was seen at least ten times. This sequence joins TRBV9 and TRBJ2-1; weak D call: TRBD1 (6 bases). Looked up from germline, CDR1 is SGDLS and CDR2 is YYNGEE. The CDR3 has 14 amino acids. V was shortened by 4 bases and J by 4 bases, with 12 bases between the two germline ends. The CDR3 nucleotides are TGTGCCAGCAGCCTTCGGACAGAATACAATGAGCAGTTCTTC. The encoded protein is CASSLRTEYNEQFF.

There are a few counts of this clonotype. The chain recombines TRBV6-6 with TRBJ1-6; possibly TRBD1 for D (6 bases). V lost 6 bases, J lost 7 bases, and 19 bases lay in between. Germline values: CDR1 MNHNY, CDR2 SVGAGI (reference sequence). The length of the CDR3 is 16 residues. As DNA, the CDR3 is TGTGCCAGCAGCAGCTCTAGGGGGAGACCCAATTCACCCCTCCACTTT. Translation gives CASSSSRGRPNSPLHF.

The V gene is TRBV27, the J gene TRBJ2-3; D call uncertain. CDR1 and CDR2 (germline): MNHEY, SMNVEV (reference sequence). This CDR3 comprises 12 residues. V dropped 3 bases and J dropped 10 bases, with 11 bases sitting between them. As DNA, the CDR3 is TGTGCCAGCAGTTTCTTCGGGTCGGCGCAGTATTTT. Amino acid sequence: CASSFFGSAQYF.

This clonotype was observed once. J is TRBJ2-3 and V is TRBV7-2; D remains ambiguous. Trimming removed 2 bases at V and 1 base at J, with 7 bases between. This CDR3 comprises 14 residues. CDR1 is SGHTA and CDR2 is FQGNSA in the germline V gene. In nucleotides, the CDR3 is TGTGCCAGCAGCTTAAGACACCGCACAGATACGCAGTATTTT. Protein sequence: CASSLRHRTDTQYF.

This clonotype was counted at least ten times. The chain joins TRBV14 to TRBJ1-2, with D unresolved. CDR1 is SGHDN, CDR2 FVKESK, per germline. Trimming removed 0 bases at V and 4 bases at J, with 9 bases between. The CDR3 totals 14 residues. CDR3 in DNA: TGTGCCAGCAGCCAAGATCCCGGCGGCTATGGCTACACCTTC. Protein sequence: CASSQDPGGYGYTF. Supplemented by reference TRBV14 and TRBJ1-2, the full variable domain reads EAGVTQFPSHSVIEKGQTVTLRCDPISGHDNLYWYRRVMGKEIKFLLHFVKESKQDESGMPNNRFLAERTGGTYSTLKVQPAELEDSGVYFCASSQDPGGYGYTFGSGTRLTVV.

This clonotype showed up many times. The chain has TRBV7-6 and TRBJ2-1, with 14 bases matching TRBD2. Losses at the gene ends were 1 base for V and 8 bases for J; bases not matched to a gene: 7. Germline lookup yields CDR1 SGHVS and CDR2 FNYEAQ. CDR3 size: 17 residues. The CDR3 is CASSLVPGTSGSHEQFF. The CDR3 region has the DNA TGTGCCAGCAGCTTAGTGCCTGGGACTAGCGGGAGCCATGAGCAGTTCTTC.

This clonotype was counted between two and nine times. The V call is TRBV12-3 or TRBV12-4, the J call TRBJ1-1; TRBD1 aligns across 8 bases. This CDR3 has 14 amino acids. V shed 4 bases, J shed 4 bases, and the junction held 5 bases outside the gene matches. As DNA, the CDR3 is TGTGCCAGCAGTTCTCAGGGGGCGATCACTGAAGCTTTCTTT. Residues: CASSSQGAITEAFF.

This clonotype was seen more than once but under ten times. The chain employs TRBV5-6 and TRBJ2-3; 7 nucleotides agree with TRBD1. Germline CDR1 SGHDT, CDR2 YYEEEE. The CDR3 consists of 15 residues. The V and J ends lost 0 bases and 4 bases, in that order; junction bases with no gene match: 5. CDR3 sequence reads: CASSLEGGLADTQYF. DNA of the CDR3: TGTGCCAGCAGCTTGGAAGGGGGCCTTGCAGATACGCAGTATTTT.

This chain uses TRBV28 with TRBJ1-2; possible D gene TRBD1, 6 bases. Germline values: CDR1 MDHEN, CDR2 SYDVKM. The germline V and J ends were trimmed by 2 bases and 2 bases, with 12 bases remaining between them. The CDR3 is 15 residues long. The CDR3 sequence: CASSLRGGKNYGYTF. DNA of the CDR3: TGTGCCAGCAGTTTACGGGGGGGCAAAAACTATGGCTACACCTTC.

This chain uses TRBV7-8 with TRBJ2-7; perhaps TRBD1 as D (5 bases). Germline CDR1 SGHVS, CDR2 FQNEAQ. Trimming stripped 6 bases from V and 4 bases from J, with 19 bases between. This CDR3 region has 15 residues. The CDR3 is CASSLLAGMKYEQYF. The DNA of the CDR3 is TGTGCCAGCAGTCTACTGGCAGGGATGAAATACGAGCAGTACTTC.